This is a list of T cell receptor beta chains from one sample in a study of T cells after yellow fever vaccination. TCRdb itself ran the 5' RACE reads through MiXCR, one entry per CDR3 protein. Of about 300,000 distinct CDR3 sequences in the sample, 7.5% to 9% are singletons; the top ten hold around 3.1%. The specimen comprised CD4+ T cells sorted from PBMCs, sampled 5 days after the yellow fever booster vaccination. The receptors shown here come from a man aged 18 to 30 who received the YFV17D yellow fever vaccine. Each CDR3 is given without its conserved first and last residue. Each record gives: V gene, J gene, CDR3 protein.

>TRBV5-5|TRBJ1-2
ASSLAIVRKTVYGYT
>TRBV3-1|TRBJ2-7
ASSQAGTGDSYEQY
>TRBV19|TRBJ2-1
ASRTGTRVHNEQF
>TRBV29-1|TRBJ2-5
SAELPLETQY
>TRBV7-2|TRBJ2-1
ASSLQSYNEQF
>TRBV20-1|TRBJ2-3
SASTTSGGPNTQY
>TRBV18|TRBJ2-7
ASSPRDTSLYEQY
>TRBV20-1|TRBJ1-2
SAPMRAGLYGYT
>TRBV6-5|TRBJ1-5
ASSYSMSGVSNQPQH
>TRBV6-6|TRBJ2-7
ASSSRDNYEQY
>TRBV6-1|TRBJ1-1
ASSPRGPTDTEAF
>TRBV3-1|TRBJ2-7
ASSQAGSYEQY
>TRBV6-5|TRBJ1-1
ASSYFGQGGSAEAF
>TRBV7-6|TRBJ2-3
ASSFGLGLAGGSDTQY
>TRBV29-1|TRBJ1-1
SVEDSGLLNTEAF
>TRBV5-6|TRBJ2-3
ASSLERRSLQY
>TRBV5-1|TRBJ1-1
ASSLEARTPTTEAF
>TRBV12-3/TRBV12-4|TRBJ2-7
ASRLGFEQY
>TRBV7-9|TRBJ1-4
ASSDTNEKLF
>TRBV11-2|TRBJ1-1
ASSLGVQGTEAF
>TRBV4-3|TRBJ2-5
ASSTGWTVREAQY
>TRBV4-3|TRBJ2-7
ASSQGTGDYEQY
>TRBV29-1|TRBJ1-1
SVEDLRQI
>TRBV27|TRBJ2-1
ASRTRGTLNNEQF
>TRBV4-2|TRBJ1-4
ASSQDAYATNEKLF
>TRBV18|TRBJ1-2
ASSRQSGQGRDGYT
>TRBV2|TRBJ1-5
ASSDKEGNQPQH
>TRBV12-3/TRBV12-4|TRBJ1-1
ASSLRGAFSMNTEAF
>TRBV28|TRBJ1-5
ASSRIRDLYSNQPQH
>TRBV5-1|TRBJ2-3
ASTRTGGDTDTQY
>TRBV10-3|TRBJ1-5
AISEMGPMSNQPQH
>TRBV28|TRBJ2-3
ASTPGGSPLTDTQY
>TRBV5-1|TRBJ2-3
ASSWPTSKGPQY
>TRBV2|TRBJ2-5
ASSKEVQETQY
>TRBV29-1|TRBJ2-7
SVERVRGYEQY
>TRBV4-3|TRBJ2-3
ASSQAGLAVSDTQY
>TRBV20-1|TRBJ1-1
SARVRAGNTEAF
>TRBV10-2|TRBJ2-5
ASSVGEMETQY
>TRBV6-1|TRBJ1-4
ASSAGTGERLLF
>TRBV24-1|TRBJ1-1
ASRGQGTTEAF
>TRBV18|TRBJ2-1
ASSPRGGADNEQF
>TRBV6-2/TRBV6-3|TRBJ2-5
ASTPRVEETQY
>TRBV30|TRBJ2-5
AWSAGTGATQY
>TRBV5-1|TRBJ1-1
ASSLVPVNTEAF
>TRBV19|TRBJ1-1
ASSTRKTEAF
>TRBV2|TRBJ2-5
ASRATGQETQY
>TRBV12-3/TRBV12-4|TRBJ2-3
ASSSAARGGLRYTQY
>TRBV5-1|TRBJ1-2
ASSEGLYGYT
>TRBV6-6|TRBJ1-3
ASSKGQGLTIY
>TRBV29-1|TRBJ2-3
SVTPSTDTQY
>TRBV20-1|TRBJ1-6
SARRGMAYNSPLH